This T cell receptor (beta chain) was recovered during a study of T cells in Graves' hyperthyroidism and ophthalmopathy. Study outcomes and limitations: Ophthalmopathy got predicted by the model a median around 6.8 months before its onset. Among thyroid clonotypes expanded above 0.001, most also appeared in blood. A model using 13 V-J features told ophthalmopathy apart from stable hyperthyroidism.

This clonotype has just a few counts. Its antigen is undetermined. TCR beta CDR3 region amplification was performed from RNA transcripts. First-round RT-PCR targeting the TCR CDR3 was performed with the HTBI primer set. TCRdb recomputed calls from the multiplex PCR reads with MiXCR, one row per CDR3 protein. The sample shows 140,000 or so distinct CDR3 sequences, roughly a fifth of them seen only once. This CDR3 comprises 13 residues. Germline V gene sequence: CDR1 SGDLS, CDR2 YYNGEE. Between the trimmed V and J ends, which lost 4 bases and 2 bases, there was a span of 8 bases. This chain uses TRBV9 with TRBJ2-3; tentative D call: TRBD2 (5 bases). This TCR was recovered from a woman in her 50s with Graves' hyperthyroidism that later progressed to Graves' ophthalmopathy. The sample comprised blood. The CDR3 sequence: CASSLDFTDTQYF. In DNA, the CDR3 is TGTGCCAGCAGCCTGGACTTCACAGATACGCAGTATTTT.